The 29 T cell receptor beta chains presented below share a single source sample, sequenced in a study of T cell repertoires in cytomegalovirus infection. TCRdb reprocessed the reads with MiXCR, giving one entry per CDR3 protein. The data show about 98,000 distinct CDR3 sequences, approximately 15% seen once. Sample: PBMCs. Source of these receptors: a human donor in good health (CMV status not recorded). Some clones in this sample may be carry-over from other donors' samples.

The gene calls are TRBV6-2 or TRBV6-3 and TRBJ1-1, with a tentative D call TRBD1 (5 bases). Germline lookup yields CDR1 MNHEY and CDR2 SVGEGT. V was trimmed by 6 bases and J by 6 bases, leaving 17 bases between them. The CDR3 covers 14 residues. CDR3 nucleotides: TGTGCCAGCAGCGCCTTAGGGGCGAGGGCTGAAGCTTTCTTT. Its protein is CASSALGARAEAFF.

This clonotype was picked up many times. The V and J genes are TRBV7-8 and TRBJ2-7, with D perhaps TRBD1 or TRBD2 (5 bases each). Germline V gene sequence: CDR1 SGHVS, CDR2 FQNEAQ. Trimming cost V 5 bases and J 0 bases, with 17 bases left between them. The CDR3 extends over 16 amino acids. CDR3 sequence (DNA): TGTGCCAGCAGCATATACCCTGGGGACCCCTCCTACGAGCAGTACTTC. Protein product: CASSIYPGDPSYEQYF.

This clonotype was detected many times. The chain links TRBV7-2 to TRBJ2-2, with unresolved D. The CDR3 spans 15 residues. Germline loops: CDR1 SGHTA, CDR2 FQGNSA. Trimming shortened V by 1 base and J by 3 bases, and 9 bases separated the two germline ends. CDR3 in amino acids: CASSLGLQYTGELFF. CDR3 nucleotide sequence: TGTGCCAGCAGCTTAGGCCTACAGTACACCGGGGAGCTGTTTTTT. Combining the CDR3 with reference TRBV7-2 and TRBJ2-2 gives the whole variable domain GAGVSQSPSNKVTEKGKDVELRCDPISGHTALYWYRQSLGQGLEFLIYFQGNSAPDKSGLPSDRFSAERTGGSVSTLTIQRTQQEDSAVYLCASSLGLQYTGELFFGEGSRLTVL.

This clonotype was found many times. This sequence joins TRBV7-2 and TRBJ2-7; possibly TRBD1 for D (6 bases). The CDR3 totals 14 residues. V lost 1 base, J lost 6 bases, and 13 bases lay in between. Germline-derived CDR1 and CDR2 are SGHTA and FQGNSA. The CDR3 DNA reads as TGTGCCAGCAGCTTAGGGGGGCTACAATCCGAGCAGTACTTC. This encodes CASSLGGLQSEQYF. The full variable domain, rest sourced from reference TRBV7-2 and TRBJ2-7, is GAGVSQSPSNKVTEKGKDVELRCDPISGHTALYWYRQSLGQGLEFLIYFQGNSAPDKSGLPSDRFSAERTGGSVSTLTIQRTQQEDSAVYLCASSLGGLQSEQYFGPGTRLTVT.

In its sample, this clonotype was seen a few times. The chain uses TRBV6-5 and TRBJ1-1; 8 nucleotides agree with TRBD1. The CDR3 has 15 residues. In germline, CDR1 is MNHEY, CDR2 SVGAGI. The V gene end was trimmed by 2 bases and the J gene end by 4 bases; junction bases not matched to a gene: 6. The CDR3 DNA reads as TGTGCCAGCAGTTACCACAGGACAGGGCGCACTGAAGCTTTCTTT. Amino acid sequence: CASSYHRTGRTEAFF.

This clonotype was recorded a few times. This chain joins TRBV7-3 and TRBJ2-1, with 11 bases aligning to TRBD2. The CDR3 is 15 amino acids. Germline V gene sequence: CDR1 SGHTA, CDR2 FQGTGA. After removal of 4 bases from V and 4 bases from J, the junction contained 3 bases not matched to a gene. CDR3 protein: CASSSGLAAYNEQFF. DNA of the CDR3: TGTGCCAGCAGCTCGGGACTAGCGGCGTACAATGAGCAGTTCTTC.

This clonotype occurred a few times. The chain uses TRBV6-2 or TRBV6-3 and TRBJ1-2, with no clear D. From germline, CDR1 is MNHEY and CDR2 SVGEGT. Trimming removed 7 bases from V and 8 bases from J, with 17 bases in between. The CDR3 is 13 residues long. CDR3 DNA: TGTGCCAGCACCTTGGACGGATTGGGGGGCTACACCTTC. Translated, it gives CASTLDGLGGYTF.

In this sample, this clonotype turned up many times. The chain employs TRBV7-2 and TRBJ2-3; TRBD2 is a possible D gene (7 bases). Deletions cut 3 bases from V and 5 bases from J, with 15 bases between. The germline V gene encodes CDR1 SGHTA and CDR2 FQGNSA. The CDR3 loop spans 15 amino acids. This chain's CDR3 is CASSFGQPGGDTQYF. The CDR3 DNA follows: TGTGCCAGCAGCTTTGGACAGCCGGGGGGAGATACGCAGTATTTT. Using reference TRBV7-2 and TRBJ2-3 for the parts outside the CDR3, the full variable domain is GAGVSQSPSNKVTEKGKDVELRCDPISGHTALYWYRQSLGQGLEFLIYFQGNSAPDKSGLPSDRFSAERTGGSVSTLTIQRTQQEDSAVYLCASSFGQPGGDTQYFGPGTRLTVL.

This clonotype was counted many times. The chain is built from TRBV7-6 and TRBJ2-5; unclear D gene. CDR1 and CDR2 from the germline V gene are SGHVS and FNYEAQ. CDR3 length equals 16 residues. V dropped 3 bases and J dropped 5 bases, with 19 bases sitting between them. The CDR3 coding sequence is TGTGCCAGCAGCTTTAATTCACTTGGGGTGGGGGAGACCCAGTACTTC. It is translated as CASSFNSLGVGETQYF.

As for this clonotype: This may arise from a read error, as a much more abundant clone is one base away. The rearrangement uses TRBV7-2 and TRBJ2-5, with 9 bases that match TRBD2. V was clipped by 2 bases and J by 5 bases; unmatched bases: 15. Germline CDR1 reads SGHTA; CDR2 reads FQGNSA. This CDR3 comprises 18 residues. In DNA form, the CDR3 reads TGTGCCAGCAGCTTAAGGCGGGGGGGGAAGGGGGGCTACGAGACCCAGTACTTC. Its protein is CASSLRRGGKGGYETQYF.

In this sample, this clonotype turned up a few times. The chain combines TRBV3-1 with TRBJ1-1; D might be TRBD1 (5 bases). V was clipped by 4 bases and J by 6 bases, with 18 bases between them. CDR3 length equals 15 residues. Germline V CDR1 and CDR2: LGHDT, YNNKEL (reference sequence). The CDR3 nucleotides read TGTGCCAGCAGCCCGCCACAGGTTCTGAGAGCTGAAGCTTTCTTT. Protein product: CASSPPQVLRAEAFF.

The chain employs TRBV12-3 or TRBV12-4 and TRBJ2-5; no definite D call. CDR3 size: 13 residues. Trimming pared 4 bases from V and 1 base from J, leaving 7 bases between. This chain's CDR3 is CASSYQFQETQYF. DNA for the CDR3: TGTGCCAGCAGTTATCAGTTCCAAGAGACCCAGTACTTC.

This clonotype has a count of ten or more. V is TRBV7-2 and J is TRBJ2-5, with 7 bases identical to TRBD2. This CDR3 contains 15 residues. Germline CDR1 is SGHTA and CDR2 is FQGNSA. The V and J ends lost 5 bases and 2 bases, in that order; junction bases with no gene match: 8. Here the CDR3 reads CASSPNGRGQETQYF. As DNA, the CDR3 is TGTGCCAGCAGCCCTAACGGGCGGGGGCAAGAGACCCAGTACTTC.

The chain couples TRBV5-3 to TRBJ2-3, with 7 nucleotides matching TRBD1. TRBV5-3 is placed among ORFs of uncertain function. Unmatched junction bases numbered 7, after V lost 8 bases and J lost 1 base. The CDR3 has 14 amino acids. The CDR3, as DNA: TGTGCCAGCAGAAGGGACAGCCGCACAGATACGCAGTATTTT. This translates into CASRRDSRTDTQYF.

This clonotype appeared a few times. The genes are TRBV5-1 and TRBJ2-1, with D tentatively TRBD2 (6 bases). Trimming stripped 4 bases from V and 6 bases from J, with 23 bases between. Per the germline V gene, CDR1 is SGHRS and CDR2 is YFSETQ. The CDR3 has 17 amino acids. The CDR3 coding sequence is TGCGCCAGCAGCCCCACTCCGGGGACTCGGAGGGGCAATGAGCAGTTCTTC. Translation gives CASSPTPGTRRGNEQFF.

This clonotype has a count of ten or more. The chain is built from TRBV20-1 and TRBJ1-1; D call uncertain. Per the germline V gene, CDR1 is DFQATT and CDR2 is SNEGSKA (reference sequence). CDR3 length equals 15 residues. V was cut by 1 base and J by 0 bases, with 12 bases left in between. CDR3 residues: CSARGTFALNTEAFF. The CDR3 nucleotides read TGCAGTGCTAGAGGAACATTTGCCCTGAACACTGAAGCTTTCTTT.

By proportion, this clonotype is medium-sized. The chain has TRBV7-2 and TRBJ2-4; D unresolved. This CDR3 comprises 15 residues. Trimming shortened V by 4 bases and J by 0 bases, and 10 bases separated the two germline ends. CDR1 and CDR2 from the germline V gene are SGHTA and FQGNSA. The CDR3 reads CASSSSIVAKNIQYF. CDR3 in DNA: TGTGCCAGCAGCTCCTCAATAGTAGCCAAAAACATTCAGTACTTC.

Only a few counts were recorded for this clonotype. This chain uses TRBV20-1 with TRBJ2-3; a possible D gene is TRBD2 (6 bases). The CDR3 extends over 13 amino acids. V lost 2 bases, J lost 5 bases, and 11 bases lay in between. The V gene's germline CDR1 is DFQATT and CDR2 SNEGSKA (reference sequence). CDR3 amino acids: CSARKTGGDTQYF. The CDR3 nucleotides read TGCAGTGCTAGAAAAACCGGGGGAGATACGCAGTATTTT.

This clonotype was seen only a few times. The chain links TRBV6-1 to TRBJ2-1, with 9 nucleotides matching TRBD2. Per the germline V gene, CDR1 is MNHNS and CDR2 is SASEGT. With 9 bases clipped from V and 6 bases from J, the junction kept 9 bases outside the gene matches. This CDR3 comprises 14 residues. CDR3 nucleotides: TGTGCCAGTGCCACGGGACTAGCCTCCAATGAGCAGTTCTTC. This gives the protein CASATGLASNEQFF.

This clonotype was recorded at least ten times. The rearrangement joins TRBV7-2 to TRBJ2-5; 9 nucleotides agree with TRBD1. This CDR3 comprises 17 residues. The J segment lost 4 bases and the V segment lost 5 bases, leaving 14 bases of the junction unmatched. From germline, CDR1 is SGHTA and CDR2 FQGNSA. The CDR3 nucleotides are TGTGCCAGCAGCCGAACCCGGGACAGGGTTTGGGGAGAGACCCAGTACTTC. Residues: CASSRTRDRVWGETQYF. Complete variable domain (other parts from reference TRBV7-2 and TRBJ2-5): GAGVSQSPSNKVTEKGKDVELRCDPISGHTALYWYRQSLGQGLEFLIYFQGNSAPDKSGLPSDRFSAERTGGSVSTLTIQRTQQEDSAVYLCASSRTRDRVWGETQYFGPGTRLLVL.

Concerning this clonotype itself: Being one base from a much bigger clone, this may be a read error. The chain links TRBV7-8 to TRBJ1-6, with D perhaps matching TRBD1 (6 bases). Germline V CDR1 and CDR2: SGHVS, FQNEAQ. V was clipped by 5 bases and J by 5 bases, with 16 bases between them. The CDR3 extends over 16 amino acids. CDR3 loop: CASSHRGARDNSPLHF. CDR3 DNA sequence: TGTGCCAGCAGCCACCGGGGGGCTAGGGATAATTCACCCCTCCACTTT.

The chain couples TRBV29-1 to TRBJ1-1; D not resolved. This CDR3 is built from 12 residues. V lost 7 bases and J 1 base, leaving 10 bases between the germline ends. In germline, CDR1 is SQVTM, CDR2 ANQGSEA. CDR3 bases: TGCAGCGCCTGGACGGGGAACACTGAAGCTTTCTTT. Residues: CSAWTGNTEAFF.

A few counts support this clonotype. The J gene is TRBJ2-3, the V gene TRBV28; TRBD2 aligns across 9 bases. With V trimmed by 5 bases and J by 2 bases, 5 bases remained unmatched. Per the germline V gene, CDR1 is MDHEN and CDR2 is SYDVKM. This CDR3 contains 15 residues. The CDR3 sequence: CASSRLAEFTDTQYF. The DNA of the CDR3 is TGTGCCAGCAGTAGACTAGCGGAATTCACAGATACGCAGTATTTT.

This clonotype appeared many times. The rearrangement joins TRBV2 to TRBJ2-7; D might be TRBD2 (6 bases). V shed 1 base and J shed 5 bases, with 12 bases lying between them. Per the germline V gene, CDR1 is SNHLY and CDR2 is FYNNEI. The CDR3 loop spans 14 amino acids. The CDR3 spells CASSEVVGSHEQYF. CDR3 DNA sequence: TGTGCCAGCAGTGAAGTAGTCGGGAGCCACGAGCAGTACTTC. The whole variable domain, remainder taken from reference TRBV2 and TRBJ2-7, is EPEVTQTPSHQVTQMGQEVILRCVPISNHLYFYWYRQILGQKVEFLVSFYNNEISEKSEIFDDQFSVERPDGSNFTLKIRSTKLEDSAMYFCASSEVVGSHEQYFGPGTRLTVT.

The V gene is TRBV20-1, the J gene TRBJ2-1, with 8 bases that match TRBD1. Per germline, CDR1 DFQATT and CDR2 SNEGSKA (reference sequence). This CDR3 has 13 residues. J was trimmed by 5 bases and V by 6 bases; bases with no gene match: 6. The chain's CDR3 is CSAPKTGDNEQFF. CDR3 in DNA: TGCAGTGCACCGAAGACAGGGGACAATGAGCAGTTCTTC.

This clonotype has a count of ten or more. The chain is built from TRBV28 and TRBJ1-4, with D unresolved. The CDR3 is 11 amino acids. V lost 6 bases and J lost 5, with 4 bases in between. Per the germline V gene, CDR1 is MDHEN and CDR2 is SYDVKM. The DNA of the CDR3 is TGTGCCAGCAGCCGAAATGAAAAACTGTTTTTT. This sequence encodes CASSRNEKLFF.

V usage is TRBV7-8 and J usage is TRBJ2-5; 8 bases fit TRBD1. Germline assignment: CDR1 SGHVS and CDR2 FQNEAQ. The CDR3 runs 14 residues. V shed 4 bases, J shed 5 bases, and the junction held 6 bases outside the gene matches. CDR3 loop: CASSSGGGPETQYF. CDR3 nucleotide sequence: TGTGCCAGCAGCTCAGGGGGCGGGCCGGAGACCCAGTACTTC.

A word on this clonotype: This may stem from a read error, because a much larger clone lies one nucleotide away. The V call is TRBV28, the J call TRBJ2-7, with TRBD2 identical over 8 bases. Germline CDR1 is MDHEN and CDR2 is SYDVKM. The CDR3 is 13 residues long. The CDR3 sequence is CASRFGGAYEQHF. CDR3 bases: TGTGCCAGCAGGTTCGGGGGGGCCTACGAGCAGCACTTC.

In its sample, this clonotype was seen many times. The CDR3 bases are TGTGCCAGCAGTTCGGGACAGGGGGGTTCACCCCTCCACTTT. It is translated as CASSSGQGGSPLHF. This chain links TRBV28 with TRBJ1-6; TRBD1 matches at 11 bases. V shed 4 bases, J shed 9 bases, and the junction held 2 bases outside the gene matches. This CDR3 is built from 14 residues. Looked up from germline, CDR1 is MDHEN and CDR2 is SYDVKM.